Listed below are T cell receptor beta chains from one sample, sequenced in a study of T cell changes during pregnancy in multiple sclerosis. Measured with immunoSEQ multiplex PCR; TCRdb has only the in-frame clones, and not every one. The profile shows about 44,000 clones, roughly 96% of them singletons. The source was peripheral blood, collected in the second trimester of pregnancy. The receptor set was obtained from a female donor with multiple sclerosis, enrolled in a pregnancy study. The CDR3 runs from the conserved cysteine through the conserved F or W. Each record gives: clone size, D gene, J gene, V gene, CDR3 protein, CDR3 DNA. The D gene is left open where the match is weak. Clone sizes are given selectively: once, few, many, or a class where the clone is expanded.

. . TRBJ1-5 TRBV19 CASSLGAHSNQPQHF TGTGCCAGTTCCCTGGGGGCCCATAGCAATCAGCCCCAGCATTTT
. TRBD1 TRBJ2-7 TRBV4-2 CASSQELGGGYEQYF TGTGCCAGCAGCCAAGAGCTAGGGGGCGGGTACGAGCAGTACTTC
. TRBD1 TRBJ1-6 TRBV5-1 CASSLGRTGMGNSPLHF TGCGCCAGCAGCTTGGGAAGGACAGGGATGGGCAATTCACCCCTCCACTTT
. TRBD1 TRBJ2-7 TRBV7-9 CASSNTGGWSYEQYF TGTGCCAGCAGCAACACAGGGGGGTGGTCCTACGAGCAGTACTTC
. TRBD2 TRBJ2-5 TRBV18 CASSLTAGSLETQYF TGTGCCAGCTCACTAACAGCGGGGAGTTTGGAGACCCAGTACTTC
. TRBD1 TRBJ1-1 TRBV7-2 CASSPDRGGNTEAFF TGTGCCAGCAGCCCGGACAGGGGGGGGAACACTGAAGCTTTCTTT
. TRBD2 TRBJ2-2 TRBV2 CASTPGLSNTGELFF TGTGCCAGCACCCCGGGACTATCGAACACCGGGGAGCTGTTTTTT
once . TRBJ2-7 TRBV10-3 CAISEEGGLLGYEQYF TGTGCCATCAGTGAAGAGGGGGGGCTTCTAGGATACGAGCAGTACTTC
. TRBD2 TRBJ2-1 TRBV6-6 CASSLTTSGYYNEQFF TGTGCCAGCAGTCTTACGACTAGCGGCTACTACAATGAGCAGTTCTTC
. . TRBJ2-7 TRBV5-5 CASSFSQARSYEQYF TGTGCCAGCAGCTTTTCGCAGGCCCGTTCCTACGAGCAGTACTTC
. . TRBJ2-2 TRBV7-9 CASSSRRGGIVSGELFF TGTGCCAGCAGCTCGCGTCGCGGCGGGATAGTCTCCGGGGAGCTGTTTTTT
. TRBD1 TRBJ1-4 TRBV10-3 CAISGQGLGEKLFF TGTGCCATCAGTGGACAGGGTTTAGGTGAAAAACTGTTTTTT
. TRBD2 TRBJ2-1 TRBV7-3 CASSLIAGGSEQFF TGTGCCAGCAGCTTAATCGCGGGAGGGAGTGAGCAGTTCTTC
once . TRBJ2-7 TRBV15 CATSRDPGISYEQYF TGTGCCACCAGCAGAGATCCCGGGATCTCCTACGAGCAGTACTTC
once . TRBJ2-7 TRBV19 CASSIAGSSPYEQYF TGTGCCAGTAGTATAGCCGGGTCATCTCCCTACGAGCAGTACTTC
once . TRBJ2-7 TRBV27 CASSPWGGPYEQYF TGTGCCAGCAGCCCGTGGGGAGGACCCTACGAGCAGTACTTC
. . TRBJ1-3 TRBV7-9 CATSAGGASRNTIYF TGTGCCACCTCAGCCGGGGGTGCAAGTCGGAACACCATATATTTT
once TRBD1 TRBJ2-1 TRBV28 CARGDREEWDEQFF TGTGCCAGGGGGGACAGGGAGGAGTGGGATGAGCAGTTCTTC
. . TRBJ2-1 TRBV4-2 CASSQDAGETNNEQFF TGTGCCAGCAGCCAAGATGCCGGGGAGACGAACAATGAGCAGTTCTTC
. TRBD2 TRBJ2-5 TRBV5-1 CASSSRTSGAGETQYF TGCGCCAGCAGCTCCCGGACTAGCGGGGCGGGGGAGACCCAGTACTTC
. . TRBJ2-3 TRBV10-3 CAISESGDTQYF TGTGCCATCAGTGAGTCCGGAGATACGCAGTATTTT
. . TRBJ1-2 TRBV5-4 CASSSTGVGYTF TGTGCCAGCAGCTCCACCGGGGTGGGCTACACCTTC
. . TRBJ1-2 TRBV7-2 CASSSGPGQLYGYTF TGTGCCAGCAGTTCGGGACCCGGACAGCTCTATGGCTACACCTTC
. . TRBJ2-1 TRBV19 CASSIAPNRIQAREQFF TGTGCCAGTAGTATCGCGCCGAACCGTATACAGGCCCGTGAGCAGTTCTTC
. . TRBJ1-4 TRBV27 CASSLWGREEKLFF TGTGCCAGCAGTTTGTGGGGGAGGGAAGAAAAACTGTTTTTT
. . TRBJ1-1 TRBV19 CASSSYRRGVNTEAFF TGTGCCAGTAGTAGTTACAGGAGGGGAGTGAACACTGAAGCTTTCTTT
. . TRBJ1-4 TRBV15 CATSTGQYKTNEKLFF TGTGCCACCAGCACAGGACAGTATAAAACTAATGAAAAACTGTTTTTT
. TRBD1 TRBJ2-5 TRBV7-9 CASRKGQGMETQYF TGTGCCAGCAGAAAGGGACAGGGGATGGAGACCCAGTACTTC